The sequence of this TCR beta chain was determined in a study of blood T cell repertoires in COVID-19. The CDR3 totals 15 residues. CDR1 LNHNV and CDR2 YYDKDF come from the germline V gene (reference sequence). V gave up 1 base and J gave up 4 bases, with 13 bases separating them. Here immunoSEQ multiplex PCR was the method, and the copy in TCRdb shows in-frame clones only, minus some. The sample contains around 140,000 clones, roughly three quarters of which appear only once. V and J are TRBV15 and TRBJ1-1; D gene ambiguous. This sequence originates from a woman aged 70-85 years with acute or convalescent COVID-19. Sequencing was performed on peripheral blood. In DNA form, the CDR3 reads TGTGCCACCAGCAGAGTAGCGGGCTCCGGCACTGAAGCTTTCTTT. Translating gives CATSRVAGSGTEAFF.